This is a list of T cell receptor beta chains from one sample in a study of graft-versus-host responses after intestinal transplantation. Clones were read by immunoSEQ multiplex PCR, and TCRdb kept only the in-frame ones, dropping some. In the table there are tens of thousands of clones, almost 95% of which are singletons. Which antigens these TCRs recognize remains unknown. The sequences come from unstimulated CD4+ T cells sorted from spleen or lymph node cells, collected before transplant. The receptors here all came from a human donor who was the organ donor for an intestinal transplant. Each CDR3 is given with its conserved first and last residue. D genes are given only for firm matches. Only part of the rows carry a size: once, few, many, or a class if the clone is expanded.

clone size	V gene	D gene	J gene	CDR3 protein	CDR3 DNA
-	TRBV11-2	TRBD1	TRBJ2-2	CASSSGTGPTGELFF	TGTGCCAGCAGCTCGGGGACAGGCCCTACCGGGGAGCTGTTTTTT
-	TRBV11-1	-	TRBJ2-7	CASSFNRGGYFYEQYF	TGTGCCAGCAGCTTCAACAGGGGAGGGTACTTCTACGAGCAGTACTTC
-	TRBV7-9	-	TRBJ1-2	CASSFYDIYTF	TGTGCCAGCAGCTTTTATGACATATACACCTTC
-	TRBV7-2	-	TRBJ1-2	CASSLVGQSNYGYTF	TGTGCCAGCAGCTTAGTAGGACAGAGCAACTATGGCTACACCTTC
-	TRBV7-9	TRBD1	TRBJ1-1	CASTRQGARDEAFF	TGTGCCAGCACCCGACAGGGGGCTCGCGATGAAGCTTTCTTT
once	TRBV6-1	-	TRBJ2-1	CASSYIGEQFF	TGTGCCAGCAGTTACATTGGGGAGCAGTTCTTC
-	TRBV18	TRBD2	TRBJ2-3	CASSPLAGVSTDTQYF	TGTGCCAGCTCACCTCTAGCGGGCGTTAGCACAGATACGCAGTATTTT
-	TRBV6-1	TRBD1	TRBJ1-5	CASSERTGGGQPQHF	TGTGCCAGCAGTGAAAGGACAGGGGGCGGGCAGCCCCAGCATTTT
-	TRBV2	TRBD1	TRBJ2-2	CASTESGQGNTGELFF	TGTGCCAGCACCGAGTCGGGACAGGGGAACACCGGGGAGCTGTTTTTT
medium-sized	TRBV5-4	-	TRBJ1-3	CASSNNLSGNTIYF	TGTGCCAGCAGTAACAATCTCTCTGGAAACACCATATATTTT
-	TRBV19	-	TRBJ2-3	CASSIERSTDTQYF	TGTGCCAGTAGTATTGAGCGATCCACAGATACGCAGTATTTT
-	TRBV7-2	-	TRBJ2-4	CASSLLGRGAKNIQYF	TGTGCCAGCAGCTTACTCGGAAGGGGAGCCAAAAACATTCAGTACTTC
-	TRBV25-1	-	TRBJ2-7	CASSETSPGRYEQYF	TGTGCCAGCAGTGAAACTAGCCCCGGGCGGTACGAGCAGTACTTC
-	TRBV5-1	-	TRBJ1-3	CASSQGAEGNTIYF	TGCGCCAGCAGTCAGGGCGCCGAGGGAAACACCATATATTTT
-	TRBV4-2	-	TRBJ2-5	CASSQDWGGRETQYF	TGTGCCAGCAGCCAAGATTGGGGGGGCAGGGAGACCCAGTACTTC
-	TRBV7-2	-	TRBJ2-1	CASSPSPITGTHYNEQFF	TGTGCCAGCAGCCCTAGCCCCATAACCGGGACGCACTACAATGAGCAGTTCTTC
-	TRBV2	-	TRBJ1-1	CASSYPGPQRLEAFF	TGTGCCAGCAGTTATCCGGGCCCCCAGCGCTTGGAAGCTTTCTTT
-	TRBV27	-	TRBJ1-6	CASTLRRPGLNPNNSPLHF	TGTGCCAGCACTTTACGCAGGCCGGGCCTTAACCCCAATAATTCACCCCTCCACTTT
-	TRBV7-2	-	TRBJ1-2	CASSLDHRRNYGYTF	TGTGCCAGCAGCTTAGATCACAGGAGAAACTATGGCTACACCTTC
-	TRBV30	-	TRBJ1-6	CAWSDGDRSSYNSPLHF	TGTGCCTGGAGTGATGGGGACCGGAGCTCCTATAATTCACCCCTCCACTTT
-	TRBV4-1	TRBD1	TRBJ1-5	CASSQTGANQPQHF	TGCGCCAGCAGCCAAACAGGGGCAAATCAGCCCCAGCATTTT
-	TRBV19	-	TRBJ2-3	CASSMGGGTDTQYF	TGTGCCAGTAGTATGGGGGGCGGCACAGATACGCAGTATTTT
-	TRBV7-9	-	TRBJ2-7	CASSPPYEQYF	TGTGCCAGCAGCCCCCCCTACGAGCAGTACTTC
-	TRBV7-7	-	TRBJ1-1	CASSLGVRENTEAFF	TGTGCTAGCAGCTTAGGGGTTAGGGAGAACACTGAAGCTTTCTTT
-	TRBV15	TRBD2	TRBJ2-3	CATSRVRGGTDTQYF	TGTGCCACCAGCAGAGTGCGGGGGGGAACAGATACGCAGTATTTT
-	TRBV7-2	-	TRBJ1-5	CASSLVRGYGQPQHF	TGTGCCAGCAGCTTAGTACGGGGGTATGGTCAGCCCCAGCATTTT
-	TRBV9	-	TRBJ2-5	CASSVGPRVQETQYF	TGTGCCAGCAGCGTAGGACCTCGGGTCCAAGAGACCCAGTACTTC
-	TRBV5-4	-	TRBJ1-2	CASSLGNREGYGYTF	TGTGCCAGCAGCTTGGGAAACAGGGAAGGCTATGGCTACACCTTC
-	TRBV10-3	TRBD2	TRBJ2-1	CAISEPSGGTYNNEQFF	TGTGCCATCAGTGAGCCTAGCGGGGGGACTTATAACAATGAGCAGTTCTTC
few	TRBV12-2	-	TRBJ2-7	CASRLGQGISYEQYF	TGTGCAAGTCGCTTAGGTCAAGGGATCTCCTACGAGCAGTACTTC
-	TRBV5-1	-	TRBJ1-2	CASSLVQGYGYTF	TGCGCCAGCAGCTTGGTTCAGGGCTATGGCTACACCTTC
-	TRBV4-3	TRBD1	TRBJ2-6	CASSHHSGQETGANVLTF	TGCGCCAGCAGCCATCATTCGGGACAGGAGACTGGGGCCAACGTCCTGACTTTC
-	TRBV6-4	-	TRBJ2-7	CASNLYRDYEQYF	TGTGCCAGCAATCTCTACAGGGACTACGAGCAGTACTTC
-	TRBV27	TRBD2	TRBJ2-1	CASSPYARAGLYNEQFF	TGTGCCAGCAGCCCTTATGCGCGAGCGGGGCTATACAATGAGCAGTTCTTC
few	TRBV6-1	TRBD1	TRBJ2-2	CASSESWTGFAGELFF	TGTGCCAGCAGTGAATCCTGGACAGGGTTTGCTGGGGAGCTGTTTTTT
-	TRBV7-9	-	TRBJ2-1	CATVTDRSSYNEQFF	TGTGCCACCGTGACCGATCGCAGCTCCTACAATGAGCAGTTCTTC
-	TRBV11-2	TRBD2	TRBJ2-3	CASSRLAGLTDTQYF	TGTGCCAGCAGTAGACTAGCGGGGTTGACAGATACGCAGTATTTT
-	TRBV5-6	-	TRBJ2-1	CASSSPDGGQHNEQFF	TGTGCCAGCAGCTCACCGGACGGGGGGCAGCATAATGAGCAGTTCTTC
once	TRBV6-5	TRBD1	TRBJ1-2	CASSKDRGNGYTF	TGTGCCAGCAGCAAGGACAGGGGGAATGGCTACACCTTC
-	TRBV19	-	TRBJ2-1	CASSMGGTPQFF	TGTGCCAGTAGTATGGGGGGTACCCCTCAGTTCTTC
-	TRBV5-4	TRBD2	TRBJ2-1	CASSLAGGAFNEQFF	TGTGCCAGCAGCTTGGCGGGGGGGGCCTTCAATGAGCAGTTCTTC
-	TRBV7-9	-	TRBJ2-1	CASSSNNNEQFF	TGTGCCAGCAGCTCGAATAACAATGAGCAGTTCTTC
-	TRBV19	-	TRBJ1-5	CASSIGYQPQHF	TGTGCCAGTAGTATAGGGTATCAGCCCCAGCATTTT
-	TRBV18	-	TRBJ1-4	CASSPFHRDEGEKLFF	TGTGCCAGCTCACCGTTTCACCGGGACGAGGGGGAAAAACTGTTTTTT
-	TRBV11-2	-	TRBJ2-1	CASSLEATRSYNEQFF	TGTGCCAGCAGCTTAGAAGCCACTCGCTCCTACAATGAGCAGTTCTTC
-	TRBV5-1	-	TRBJ1-2	CASSLEQGRRYTF	TGCGCCAGCAGCTTGGAACAGGGTAGGCGCTACACCTTC
-	TRBV6-1	-	TRBJ1-5	CASSRTGYSNQPQHF	TGTGCCAGCAGTCGGACGGGGTATAGCAATCAGCCCCAGCATTTT
-	TRBV7-2	TRBD2	TRBJ2-3	CASSLAPTSGGTDTQYF	TGTGCCAGCAGCTTAGCGCCGACTAGCGGGGGCACAGATACGCAGTATTTT
-	TRBV4-1	-	TRBJ2-7	CASSQDLGTYEQYF	TGCGCCAGCAGCCAAGATCTGGGAACCTACGAGCAGTACTTC
-	TRBV18	-	TRBJ2-7	CASSPSAPTGEQYF	TGTGCCAGCTCACCCAGCGCGCCCACGGGGGAGCAGTACTTC
-	TRBV4-1	TRBD2	TRBJ2-3	CASSQRSSGGADTQYF	TGCGCCAGCAGCCAAAGGTCCAGCGGGGGGGCAGATACGCAGTATTTT
-	TRBV5-5	-	TRBJ1-4	CASSLQGPTNEKLFF	TGTGCCAGCAGCTTGCAGGGGCCAACTAATGAAAAACTGTTTTTT
-	TRBV9	TRBD1	TRBJ2-1	CASSGDDRGRRNEQFF	TGTGCCAGCAGCGGGGACGACAGGGGGCGCAGAAATGAGCAGTTCTTC
few	TRBV29-1	TRBD1	TRBJ2-5	CSVVRDRGLGGKETQYF	TGCAGCGTTGTTCGGGACAGGGGGCTCGGCGGTAAGGAGACCCAGTACTTC
-	TRBV12-2	-	TRBJ2-5	CASRLAAGNQETQYF	TGTGCAAGTCGCTTAGCGGCGGGGAACCAAGAGACCCAGTACTTC
-	TRBV2	-	TRBJ1-2	CASSIIQGLRGYTF	TGTGCCAGCAGCATCATACAGGGTTTAAGGGGCTACACCTTC
-	TRBV10-3	-	TRBJ2-3	CAISDPRTSTDTQYF	TGTGCCATCAGTGACCCAAGGACGAGCACAGATACGCAGTATTTT
-	TRBV15	TRBD2	TRBJ2-7	CATSRASASGIYEQYF	TGTGCCACCAGCAGAGCATCGGCTAGCGGGATCTACGAGCAGTACTTC
-	TRBV6-5	-	TRBJ1-2	CASKGGSFVGGYTF	TGTGCCAGCAAGGGGGGCTCCTTTGTTGGGGGCTACACCTTC